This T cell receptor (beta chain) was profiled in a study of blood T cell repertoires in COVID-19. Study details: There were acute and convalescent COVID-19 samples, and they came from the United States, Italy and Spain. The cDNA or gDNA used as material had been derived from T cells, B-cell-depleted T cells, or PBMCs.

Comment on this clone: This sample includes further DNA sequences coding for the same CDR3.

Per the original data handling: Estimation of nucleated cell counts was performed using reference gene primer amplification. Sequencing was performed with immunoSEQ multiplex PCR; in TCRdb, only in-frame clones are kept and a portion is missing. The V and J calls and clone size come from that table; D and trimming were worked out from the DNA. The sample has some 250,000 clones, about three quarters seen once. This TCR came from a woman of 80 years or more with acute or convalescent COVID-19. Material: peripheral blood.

The CDR3 DNA follows: TGTGCCAGCAGTTACGACAGGAACCAGCCCCAGCATTTT. It specifies CASSYDRNQPQHF. The chain couples TRBV6-5 to TRBJ1-5; a possible D gene is TRBD1 (6 bases). There are 13 residues in the CDR3. In germline, CDR1 is MNHEY, CDR2 SVGAGI. Trimming took 2 bases from V and 7 from J, leaving 9 bases between them.